A selection of T cell receptor beta chains follows, all from one sample in a study of shared clonotypes between healthy human individuals. Sequenced by immunoSEQ multiplex PCR; TCRdb stores in-frame clones only, minus some. The repertoire holds about 2.3 million clones, 90% to 95% seen once, with roughly 0.36% in the top ten. The sequenced sample consisted of naive CD4+ T cells from PBMCs. These receptor sequences come from a man aged 18 to 29 in good health. Some clones in this sample may be carry-over from other donors' samples. The CDR3 runs from the conserved cysteine through the conserved F or W. D genes are given only for firm matches. For some rows the clone size is stated as once, few or many, or as a class when expanded; others skip it.

D,J,size,V,CDR3,DNA
TRBD1,TRBJ2-5,.,TRBV11-2,CASSLLGDRGLETQYF,TGTGCCAGCAGCCTCCTGGGAGACAGGGGGTTAGAGACCCAGTACTTC
.,TRBJ2-7,.,TRBV18,CASSRQQDLDEQYF,TGTGCCAGCTCCCGCCAACAGGACCTGGACGAGCAGTACTTC
.,TRBJ2-2,.,TRBV5-1,CASSPGQSTGELFF,TGCGCCAGCAGCCCCGGACAGAGCACCGGGGAGCTGTTTTTT
.,TRBJ1-2,.,TRBV28,CASSLEGVYGYTF,TGTGCCAGCAGTCTTGAAGGGGTCTATGGCTACACCTTC
.,TRBJ2-7,once,TRBV10-3,CAISLDRREQYF,TGTGCCATCAGTCTCGACCGCCGTGAGCAGTACTTC
.,TRBJ1-2,.,TRBV18,CASSPNDRVYGYTF,TGTGCCAGCTCACCAAATGACAGAGTCTATGGCTACACCTTC
TRBD2,TRBJ2-5,.,TRBV2,CASRVAGGPGETQYF,TGTGCCAGCAGGGTAGCGGGAGGGCCGGGAGAGACCCAGTACTTC
TRBD1,TRBJ1-2,.,TRBV30,CAWSFTGDGYTF,TGTGCCTGGAGTTTTACAGGGGACGGCTACACCTTC
.,TRBJ1-2,.,TRBV7-2,CASSLSDGYTF,TGTGCCAGCAGCTTGAGCGATGGCTACACCTTC
.,TRBJ2-1,.,TRBV5-4,CASSRVKNEQFF,TGTGCCAGCAGCCGAGTTAAGAATGAGCAGTTCTTC
.,TRBJ2-1,.,TRBV7-3,CASSLSSGNNEQFF,TGTGCCAGCAGCTTAAGCTCGGGGAACAATGAGCAGTTCTTC
.,TRBJ1-1,.,TRBV28,CASSLEREAFF,TGTGCCAGCAGTCTCGAAAGGGAAGCTTTCTTT
TRBD2,TRBJ2-2,.,TRBV29-1,CSGNSGANTGELFF,TGCAGCGGAAATAGCGGGGCGAACACCGGGGAGCTGTTTTTT
.,TRBJ1-5,.,TRBV20-1,CSARSNQPQHF,TGCAGTGCTAGGAGTAATCAGCCCCAGCATTTT
TRBD2,TRBJ2-1,.,TRBV4-3,CASSHNLGGGSYNEQFF,TGCGCCAGCAGCCACAATTTGGGCGGGGGGTCCTACAATGAGCAGTTCTTC
TRBD1,TRBJ1-2,.,TRBV5-6,CASSQQGQGALIFGYTF,TGTGCCAGCAGCCAGCAGGGACAGGGGGCGCTAATCTTTGGCTACACCTTC
.,TRBJ2-1,.,TRBV27,CASSLDQSSYNEQFF,TGTGCCAGCAGTTTGGACCAGAGCTCCTACAATGAGCAGTTCTTC
TRBD1,TRBJ2-7,.,TRBV9,CASSGTGDSYEQYF,TGTGCCAGCAGCGGGACAGGGGATTCCTACGAGCAGTACTTC
.,TRBJ1-5,.,TRBV10-3,CAISESPPAFEPQHF,TGTGCCATCAGTGAGTCCCCACCTGCATTCGAGCCCCAGCATTTT
.,TRBJ1-2,.,TRBV15,CATSRDGGPYGYTF,TGTGCCACCAGCAGAGACGGCGGACCCTATGGCTACACCTTC
.,TRBJ2-2,once,TRBV11-2,CASSLVGFGFGKTGELFF,TGTGCCAGCAGCTTAGTTGGGTTCGGGTTCGGAAAAACCGGGGAGCTGTTTTTT
TRBD1,TRBJ2-7,.,TRBV4-3,CASSPRKGQGRYEQYF,TGCGCCAGCAGCCCCCGAAAGGGACAGGGGCGCTACGAGCAGTACTTC
TRBD1,TRBJ1-2,.,TRBV29-1,CSGRQGDGYTF,TGCAGCGGACGACAGGGGGACGGCTACACCTTC
TRBD1,TRBJ2-5,.,TRBV9,CASSVVGDRAYF,TGTGCCAGCAGCGTAGTTGGGGACAGGGCCTACTTC
.,TRBJ2-5,.,TRBV28,CASSGGTQETQYF,TGTGCCAGCAGTGGGGGGACTCAAGAGACCCAGTACTTC
.,TRBJ2-6,.,TRBV15,CATSRRRTWGAGANVLTF,TGTGCCACCAGCAGACGCCGGACGTGGGGGGCTGGGGCCAACGTCCTGACTTTC
TRBD2,TRBJ2-7,.,TRBV6-1,CASSEEAGGPHEQYF,TGTGCCAGCAGTGAAGAAGCGGGAGGGCCCCACGAGCAGTACTTC
TRBD1,TRBJ1-5,.,TRBV15,CATSGTGYSNQPQHF,TGTGCCACCAGCGGGACAGGATATAGCAATCAGCCCCAGCATTTT
.,TRBJ1-5,few,TRBV9,CASSAGPNQPQHF,TGTGCCAGCAGCGCAGGCCCAAATCAGCCCCAGCATTTT
TRBD1,TRBJ1-1,.,TRBV6-5,CASSSGQGRDTEAFF,TGTGCCAGCAGTTCTGGACAGGGGCGGGACACTGAAGCTTTCTTT
TRBD1,TRBJ1-3,.,TRBV6-5,CASSSTGLGNTIYF,TGTGCCAGCAGCTCGACAGGGCTTGGAAACACCATATATTTT
.,TRBJ2-4,.,TRBV7-2,CASSLVEGNIQYF,TGTGCCAGCAGCTTAGTAGAGGGAAACATTCAGTACTTC
.,TRBJ2-4,once,TRBV23-1,CASSQRGSKAKNIQYF,TGCGCCAGCAGTCAAAGGGGGTCCAAAGCCAAAAACATTCAGTACTTC
TRBD2,TRBJ2-7,once,TRBV5-1,CASSLGASGSSYEQYF,TGCGCCAGCAGCTTGGGAGCGAGCGGGAGCTCCTACGAGCAGTACTTC
.,TRBJ2-3,.,TRBV5-1,CASSLGPPDTQYF,TGCGCCAGCAGCTTGGGACCGCCAGATACGCAGTATTTT